The sequence of this T cell receptor (beta chain) was determined in a study of blood T cells in healthy people across ages. The CDR3 covers 18 residues. Per the germline V gene, CDR1 is SGDLS and CDR2 is YYNGEE. V lost 0 bases to trimming and J lost 9 bases, with 25 bases between them. Regarding this clonotype: Antigen unknown.

Notes on the study in general: Investigators treated diversity estimates from one million T cells as underestimates.

Using a J-beta primer mix together with a sample-barcoded 5' primer, a second PCR was run for about 7 to 12 cycles. Tags on each cDNA molecule came from a template-switch adaptor with 12 random nucleotides. Each CDR3 protein is one row after TCRdb ran MiXCR on the 5' RACE reads. The sample holds around 1,500,000 distinct CDR3 sequences, approximately 38% seen once. Donor samples were obtained from healthy Caucasian individuals from Russia, aged about 6 to 90. The receptor's source is a woman aged 18-29 years in good health. The sample was blood. The rearrangement uses TRBV9 and TRBJ2-1, with D perhaps assigned TRBD1 or TRBD2 (6 bases each). The CDR3 region is CASSVAAPLGGGWGEQFF. CDR3 sequence (DNA): TGTGCCAGCAGCGTAGCGGCCCCCTTAGGGGGAGGCTGGGGTGAGCAGTTCTTC.